Here is one T cell receptor beta chain with its context. 60 Vbeta and 13 Jbeta primers were used in PCR. Produced via immunoSEQ multiplex PCR; TCRdb's table is partial and in-frame only. The sample has 150,000 to 180,000 clones, 60% to 85% seen once. In germline, CDR1 is SEHNR, CDR2 FQNEAQ (reference sequence). The J segment lost 5 bases and the V segment lost 4 bases, leaving 5 bases of the junction unmatched. This CDR3 comprises 14 residues. The entry originates in a study of cytomegalovirus exposure and HLA in healthy donors. V and J are TRBV7-9 and TRBJ1-2; 9 bases map to TRBD1. The receptor was isolated from a woman aged 40 to 50 in good health and CMV-seronegative. Sequences were obtained from PBMCs. CDR3 nucleotides: TGTGCCAGCAGCTCCGGACAGGGGTTTTATGGCTACACCTTC. Translated: CASSSGQGFYGYTF.